This entry describes one TCR beta chain. Germline V lookup: CDR1 MNHEY, CDR2 SVGEGT. Unmatched junction bases numbered 9, after V lost 6 bases and J lost 5 bases. This CDR3 has 15 amino acids. The data are from a study of T cell responses to AZD1222 COVID-19 vaccine. Study details: Second-dose groups at about 4 or about 12 weeks were pooled.

Sequenced by immunoSEQ multiplex PCR; TCRdb stores in-frame clones only, minus some. The data show some 150,000 clones, around 90% seen once. The source was peripheral blood, collected on day 0 of AZD1222 vaccination. The chain links TRBV6-2 or TRBV6-3 to TRBJ2-7, with 11 bases fitting TRBD2. The receptor was derived from an adult in good health. The CDR3 DNA reads TGTGCCAGCAGCTCTGGACTAGCGGGCTTCGACGAGCAGTACTTC. Translated: CASSSGLAGFDEQYF.